This record covers a single TCR beta chain. The ends were cut back, 3 bases at V and 6 bases at J, with 9 bases in the middle. This CDR3 contains 12 residues. Germline lookup yields CDR1 MNHEY and CDR2 SMNVEV (reference sequence). This specimen belongs to a study of CD8 T cells in Susac syndrome. An amount of RNA that ranged from 0.5 to 1 ug was reverse transcribed with random hexamers. The TCR beta CDR3 was amplified by immunoSEQ multiplex PCR across 54 Vbeta, 13 Jbeta. MiXCR was run by TCRdb on the immunoSEQ multiplex PCR reads, yielding one entry per CDR3 protein. The sample has some 170,000 distinct CDR3 sequences, approximately 95% seen once. TCR beta sequences were obtained from blood CD8+ and CD4+ T cells. Negative magnetic isolation gave CD8+ and CD4+ cells; FACS enriched CD8+ TEMRA.

This TCR derives from a human donor in good health. The chain combines TRBV27 with TRBJ2-7, with D unclear. The source material was CD4+ T cells from PBMCs. CDR3 bases: TGTGCCAGCAGTTTCAGCTTCGGCGAGCAGTACTTC. Protein sequence: CASSFSFGEQYF.